Below, 28 T cell receptor beta chains from the same sample are listed, as sequenced in a study of blood T cell repertoires in COVID-19. Clones were read by immunoSEQ multiplex PCR, and TCRdb kept only the in-frame ones, dropping some. The sample carries under 300,000 clones, about 83% recorded once. Sequencing was performed on peripheral blood. Receptors were obtained from a human donor in a cohort sampled during active COVID-19.

The chain couples TRBV11-2 to TRBJ2-4, with 8 bases identical to TRBD2. Germline V gives CDR1 SGHAT, CDR2 FQNNGV. The CDR3 is made up of 19 amino acids. V was pared by 5 bases and J by 3 bases, with 18 bases of the junction left unmatched. CDR3 loop: CASSPRVAGGDYVKNIQYF. In DNA form, the CDR3 reads TGTGCCAGCAGCCCCCGTGTCGCGGGGGGCGACTACGTCAAAAACATTCAGTACTTC.

CDR3 loop: CASSLANRGQGTEAFF. DNA for the CDR3: TGTGCCAGCAGCTTAGCGAACAGGGGACAGGGAACTGAAGCTTTCTTT. This rearrangement joins TRBV7-9 to TRBJ1-1; TRBD1 aligns across 9 bases. This CDR3 spans 16 amino acids. J gave up 5 bases and V 0 bases, and 7 bases lay outside the gene matches. Looked up from germline, CDR1 is SEHNR and CDR2 is FQNEAQ (reference sequence).

This sequence joins TRBV19 and TRBJ1-1, with D possibly matching TRBD1 (5 bases). The CDR3 runs 17 residues. The germline V gene encodes CDR1 LNHDA and CDR2 SQIVND (reference sequence). Trimming pared 1 base from V and 1 base from J, leaving 16 bases between. The CDR3 sequence: CASSIGVGQGGNTEAFF. The CDR3, as DNA: TGTGCCAGTAGTATAGGAGTAGGGCAGGGCGGGAACACTGAAGCTTTCTTT.

J is TRBJ2-3 and V is TRBV10-1; perhaps TRBD2 as D (5 bases). Germline-derived CDR1 and CDR2 are WNHNN and SYGVQD (reference sequence). The CDR3 contains 15 residues. V was cut by 0 bases and J by 4 bases, with 11 bases left in between. CDR3 in amino acids: CASSESWESADTQYF. CDR3 bases: TGCGCCAGCAGTGAGTCGTGGGAGAGCGCAGATACGCAGTATTTT.

The V call is TRBV29-1, the J call TRBJ2-1, with D possibly matching TRBD2 (5 bases). The CDR3 covers 14 residues. Trimming shortened V by 7 bases and J by 0 bases, and 13 bases separated the two germline ends. CDR1 and CDR2 from the germline V gene are SQVTM and ANQGSEA. CDR3 amino acids: CSATDWSSYNEQFF. The CDR3 DNA is TGCAGCGCGACGGACTGGAGCTCCTACAATGAGCAGTTCTTC.

The V and J genes are TRBV19 and TRBJ2-3; D is unclear. The CDR3 contains 12 residues. Germline V lookup: CDR1 LNHDA, CDR2 SQIVND (reference sequence). The germline V and J ends were trimmed by 5 bases and 2 bases, with 5 bases remaining between them. CDR3 region: CASSQNTDTQYF. DNA for the CDR3: TGTGCCAGTAGTCAGAACACAGATACGCAGTATTTT.

In this sample, this clone turned up once. This chain connects TRBV24-1 to TRBJ2-1, with 12 bases fitting TRBD2. Germline V gene data show CDR1 as KGHDR and CDR2 as SFDVKD. V lost 3 bases to trimming and J lost 7 bases; unmatched junction nucleotides: 6. This CDR3 spans 16 amino acids. CDR3 coding DNA: TGTGCCACCAGTGATCCCCTAGCGGGGGGGCGTAATGAGCAGTTCTTC. The encoded protein is CATSDPLAGGRNEQFF.

On this clone: The junction does not match germline at one end; this may be a read error. This chain links TRBV7-7 with TRBJ2-5; 10 nucleotides agree with TRBD1. Germline assignment: CDR1 SSHAT and CDR2 FNYEAQ (reference sequence). The CDR3 loop spans 14 amino acids. The CDR3 DNA sequence: TGTGCTAGCAGCTTAGGGACAGGGGTAGAGACCCAGTACTTC. It is translated as CASSLGTGVETQYF.

This rearrangement joins TRBV2 to TRBJ2-5; possible D gene TRBD1, 5 bases. Trimming took off 3 bases at V and 4 bases at J, with 12 bases between the two ends. CDR3 length: 14 residues. Germline CDR1 is SNHLY and CDR2 is FYNNEI. CDR3 in amino acids: CASSELVRGETQYF. CDR3 nucleotides: TGTGCCAGCAGTGAGTTAGTTAGGGGAGAGACCCAGTACTTC. Using reference TRBV2 and TRBJ2-5 for the parts outside the CDR3, the full variable domain is EPEVTQTPSHQVTQMGQEVILRCVPISNHLYFYWYRQILGQKVEFLVSFYNNEISEKSEIFDDQFSVERPDGSNFTLKIRSTKLEDSAMYFCASSELVRGETQYFGPGTRLLVL.

CDR3 sequence: CAWSTTAANEKLFF. The CDR3 bases are TGTGCCTGGAGTACCACGGCGGCTAATGAAAAACTGTTTTTT. J is TRBJ1-4 and V is TRBV30; D remains ambiguous. Germline V gives CDR1 GTSNPN, CDR2 SVGIG (reference sequence). The length of the CDR3 is 14 residues. Trimming shortened V by 2 bases and J by 3 bases, and 10 bases separated the two germline ends.

The chain uses TRBV12-3 or TRBV12-4 and TRBJ2-7; TRBD1 might be the D (7 bases). The V and J ends lost 8 bases and 6 bases respectively, with 17 bases between them. The CDR3 has 13 residues. The CDR3, as DNA: TGTGCCAGCTCGCTTGGAGGGGGCGGCGAGCAGTACTTC. Its protein is CASSLGGGGEQYF.

In its sample, this clone was seen a few times. V usage is TRBV5-1 and J usage is TRBJ1-1; 8 bases agree with TRBD1. The trim removed 2 bases at V and 10 bases at J, leaving 4 bases unmatched. The CDR3 spans 12 residues. Germline assignment: CDR1 SGHRS and CDR2 YFSETQ. The CDR3 here is CASSLGQGGAFF. The CDR3 region has the DNA TGCGCCAGCAGCTTAGGACAGGGAGGAGCTTTCTTT.

This rearrangement joins TRBV5-4 to TRBJ2-1, with TRBD2 matching 9 bases. CDR1 and CDR2 (germline): SGHNT, YYREEE (reference sequence). V dropped 2 bases and J dropped 8; count of bases not matched to a gene: 8. This CDR3 comprises 15 residues. The CDR3 sequence is CASSFVLAGVDEQFF. In DNA form, the CDR3 reads TGTGCCAGCAGCTTCGTTTTAGCGGGAGTGGATGAGCAGTTCTTC.

The V gene is TRBV6-4, the J gene TRBJ1-1; D is unclear. Trimming stripped 4 bases from V and 1 base from J, with 10 bases between. Germline CDR1 MRHNA, CDR2 SNTAGT. This CDR3 is 14 amino acids long. CDR3 sequence (DNA): TGTGCCAGCAGTGGTTCCGGGGAGAACACTGAAGCTTTCTTT. This sequence encodes CASSGSGENTEAFF.

This chain uses TRBV9 with TRBJ1-1; possibly TRBD1 for D (6 bases). V was cut by 3 bases and J by 4 bases, with 7 bases left in between. CDR1 and CDR2 from the germline V gene are SGDLS and YYNGEE. The CDR3 runs to 12 residues. CDR3 in amino acids: CASSAQGTEAFF. CDR3 bases: TGTGCCAGCAGCGCACAGGGCACTGAAGCTTTCTTT.

The chain has TRBV28 and TRBJ2-5, with 8 bases that match TRBD2. After removal of 4 bases from V and 4 bases from J, the junction contained 8 bases not matched to a gene. The germline CDR1 and CDR2 sequences are MDHEN and SYDVKM. The CDR3 covers 15 residues. The CDR3 region has the DNA TGTGCCAGCAGTTCCCCGGGACTAGGAGGAGAGACCCAGTACTTC. It encodes CASSSPGLGGETQYF.

V gene TRBV5-6 combines with J gene TRBJ1-2; TRBD1 aligns across 8 bases. Trimming at V came to 5 bases and at J to 6 bases, leaving 9 bases not matched to a gene. Germline lookup yields CDR1 SGHDT and CDR2 YYEEEE. This CDR3 comprises 14 residues. The CDR3 DNA is TGTGCCAGCAGTCCCACCGGGACAGGAGATGGCTACACCTTC. Protein: CASSPTGTGDGYTF. Together with reference TRBV5-6 and TRBJ1-2, the CDR3 gives the full variable domain: DAGVTQSPTHLIKTRGQQVTLRCSPKSGHDTVSWYQQALGQGPQFIFQYYEEEERQRGNFPDRFSGHQFPNYSSELNVNALLLGDSALYLCASSPTGTGDGYTFGSGTRLTVV.

In this sample, this clone turned up a few times. V is TRBV9 and J is TRBJ1-5, with 11 bases lining up with TRBD1. CDR1 and CDR2 from the germline V gene are SGDLS and YYNGEE. V gave up 3 bases and J gave up 6 bases; unmatched junction bases: 5. The CDR3 loop spans 15 amino acids. CDR3 sequence: CASSAGQGASQPQHF. The CDR3 DNA sequence: TGTGCCAGCAGCGCTGGACAGGGGGCAAGTCAGCCCCAGCATTTT.

This chain connects TRBV29-1 to TRBJ2-1; 8 nucleotides align to TRBD2. Looked up from germline, CDR1 is SQVTM and CDR2 is ANQGSEA. Losses at the gene ends were 7 bases for V and 9 bases for J; bases not matched to a gene: 20. This CDR3 is 16 amino acids long. The DNA for the CDR3 is TGCAGCGCCAACGCGGGGAGGGCGGGAGGTGCCGGTGAGCAGTTCTTC. Protein: CSANAGRAGGAGEQFF.

V usage is TRBV5-4 and J usage is TRBJ1-2, with TRBD1 identical over 8 bases. The CDR3 consists of 15 residues. V shed 2 bases and J 8 bases; nucleotides not matched to a gene: 11. The germline V gene has CDR1 SGHNT and CDR2 YYREEE (reference sequence). CDR3 sequence: CASSFDSGTGRGYTF. In nucleotides, the CDR3 is TGTGCCAGCAGCTTTGACTCCGGGACAGGAAGAGGCTACACCTTC.

The gene calls are TRBV3-1 (or the pseudogene TRBV3-2) and TRBJ2-5, with 7 bases aligning to TRBD2. The CDR3 loop spans 15 amino acids. V gave up 2 bases and J gave up 5 bases; unmatched junction bases: 8. CDR1 and CDR2 from the germline V gene are LGHDT and YNNKEL (reference sequence). The CDR3 DNA sequence: TGTGCCAGCAGCCAATTTCGTATGGGAGGGGAGACCCAGTACTTC. Amino acid sequence: CASSQFRMGGETQYF.

This clone was detected only once. The chain recombines TRBV7-3 with TRBJ2-3; the match to TRBD2 covers 13 bases. The CDR3 has 17 amino acids. Trimming took 5 bases from V and 5 from J; bases not matched to a gene: 10. In germline, CDR1 is SGHTA, CDR2 FQGTGA. CDR3 in amino acids: CASSPTSGGAFRDTQYF. Written as DNA, the CDR3 is TGTGCCAGCAGCCCAACTAGCGGGGGGGCATTTAGAGATACGCAGTATTTT.

CDR3 residues: CATGQPNTGELFF. CDR3 bases: TGTGCCACCGGGCAACCGAACACCGGGGAGCTGTTTTTT. The genes are TRBV24-1 and TRBJ2-2; D unresolved. V lost 9 bases to trimming and J lost 0 bases, with 7 bases between them. The CDR3 is made up of 13 amino acids. Germline values: CDR1 KGHDR, CDR2 SFDVKD.

The rearrangement joins TRBV3-1 (or the pseudogene TRBV3-2) to TRBJ1-1; D unclear. The length of the CDR3 is 13 residues. From germline, CDR1 is LGHDT and CDR2 YNNKEL (reference sequence). V gave up 1 base and J gave up 1 base, with 4 bases separating them. CDR3 sequence (DNA): TGTGCCAGCAGCCAAGGGCAGAACACTGAAGCTTTCTTT. Its translation: CASSQGQNTEAFF.

This chain connects TRBV19 to TRBJ2-7; 10 bases map to TRBD1. Germline V gene lookup returns CDR1 LNHDA and CDR2 SQIVND (reference sequence). This CDR3 is 15 amino acids long. Unmatched junction bases numbered 6, after V lost 4 bases and J lost 3 bases. CDR3 in amino acids: CASSTAGQGVYEQYF. DNA for the CDR3: TGTGCCAGTAGTACAGCCGGACAGGGGGTCTACGAGCAGTACTTC.

This sequence joins TRBV6-5 and TRBJ2-4; 11 positions match TRBD2. The CDR3 sequence is 16 residues long. Looked up from germline, CDR1 is MNHEY and CDR2 is SVGAGI. The trim removed 4 bases at V and 3 bases at J, leaving 5 bases unmatched. The CDR3 is CASSLRTSGYKNIQYF. CDR3 DNA sequence: TGTGCCAGCAGTTTACGGACTAGCGGGTACAAAAACATTCAGTACTTC.

This clone was counted once. The CDR3 nucleotides are TGCGCCAGCAGCTTGGCTGCAGGGGGCCTGGAGACCCAGTACTTC. Translation: CASSLAAGGLETQYF. This sequence joins TRBV5-1 and TRBJ2-5, with 8 bases aligning to TRBD1. The junction had 6 bases not matched to a gene; V was cut back by 0 bases and J by 5 bases. This CDR3 contains 15 residues. Per germline, CDR1 SGHRS and CDR2 YFSETQ.

V and J are TRBV6-5 and TRBJ1-1; D is unclear. V dropped 6 bases and J dropped 2 bases, with 7 bases sitting between them. Looked up from germline, CDR1 is MNHEY and CDR2 is SVGAGI. This CDR3 spans 12 amino acids. This CDR3 reads CASSRTNTEAFF. CDR3 in DNA: TGTGCCAGCAGCCGTACAAACACTGAAGCTTTCTTT.